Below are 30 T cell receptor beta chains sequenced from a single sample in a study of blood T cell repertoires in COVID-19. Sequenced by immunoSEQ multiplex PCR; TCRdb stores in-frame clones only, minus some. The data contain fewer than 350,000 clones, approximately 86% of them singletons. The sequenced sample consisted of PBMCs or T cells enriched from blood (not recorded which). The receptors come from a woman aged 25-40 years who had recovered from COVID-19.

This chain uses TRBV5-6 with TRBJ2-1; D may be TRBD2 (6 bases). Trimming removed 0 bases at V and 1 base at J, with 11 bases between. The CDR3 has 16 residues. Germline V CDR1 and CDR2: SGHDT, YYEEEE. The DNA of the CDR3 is TGTGCCAGCAGCTTGGAAGCGCTAGCGTCCTACAATGAGCAGTTCTTC. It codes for CASSLEALASYNEQFF. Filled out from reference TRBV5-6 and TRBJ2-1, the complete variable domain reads DAGVTQSPTHLIKTRGQQVTLRCSPKSGHDTVSWYQQALGQGPQFIFQYYEEEERQRGNFPDRFSGHQFPNYSSELNVNALLLGDSALYLCASSLEALASYNEQFFGPGTRLTVL.

The CDR3 bases are TGTGCCAGCAGCCTCGGACTAGCGGAGGCCTACAATGAGCAGTTCTTC. This translates into CASSLGLAEAYNEQFF. This chain connects TRBV7-3 to TRBJ2-1; 10 nucleotides align to TRBD2. Germline V gene lookup returns CDR1 SGHTA and CDR2 FQGTGA. CDR3 size: 16 residues. Unmatched junction bases numbered 6, after V lost 5 bases and J lost 2 bases.

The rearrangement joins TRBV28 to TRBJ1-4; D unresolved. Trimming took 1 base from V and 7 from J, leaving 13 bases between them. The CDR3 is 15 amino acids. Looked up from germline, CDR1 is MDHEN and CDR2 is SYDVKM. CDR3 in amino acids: CASSLSGTWSEKLFF. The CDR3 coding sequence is TGTGCCAGCAGTTTATCGGGTACGTGGAGTGAAAAACTGTTTTTT.

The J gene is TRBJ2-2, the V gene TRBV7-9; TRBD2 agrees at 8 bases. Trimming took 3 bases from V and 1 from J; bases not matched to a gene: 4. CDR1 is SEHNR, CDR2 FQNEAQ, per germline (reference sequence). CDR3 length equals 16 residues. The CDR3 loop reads CASSFRAGGNTGELFF. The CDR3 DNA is TGTGCCAGCAGCTTTCGGGCGGGAGGGAACACCGGGGAGCTGTTTTTT.

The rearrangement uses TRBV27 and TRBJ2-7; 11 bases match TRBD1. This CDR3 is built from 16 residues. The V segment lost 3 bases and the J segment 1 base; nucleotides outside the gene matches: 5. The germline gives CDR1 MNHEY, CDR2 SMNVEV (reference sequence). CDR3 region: CASSFADRGRSYEQYF. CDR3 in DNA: TGTGCCAGCAGTTTCGCGGACAGGGGGCGATCCTACGAGCAGTACTTC.

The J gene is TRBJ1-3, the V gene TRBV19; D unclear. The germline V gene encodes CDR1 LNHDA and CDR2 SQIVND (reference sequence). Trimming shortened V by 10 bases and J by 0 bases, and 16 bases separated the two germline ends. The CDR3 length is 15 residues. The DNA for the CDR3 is TGTGCCACTAGAACGGACGGACTCTCTGGAAACACCATATATTTT. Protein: CATRTDGLSGNTIYF.

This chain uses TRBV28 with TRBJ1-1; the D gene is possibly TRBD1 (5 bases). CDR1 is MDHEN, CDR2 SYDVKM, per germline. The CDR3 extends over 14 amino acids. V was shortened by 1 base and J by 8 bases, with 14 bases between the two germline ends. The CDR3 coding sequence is TGTGCCAGCAGTTTATTAACAGGCCCAGGGGAAGCTTTCTTT. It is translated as CASSLLTGPGEAFF.

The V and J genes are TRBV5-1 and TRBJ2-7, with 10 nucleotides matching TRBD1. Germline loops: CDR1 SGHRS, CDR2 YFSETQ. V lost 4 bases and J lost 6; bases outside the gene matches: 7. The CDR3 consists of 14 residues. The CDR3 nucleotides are TGCGCCAGCAGCATGGGACAGGGGTTCCGCGAGCAGTACTTC. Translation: CASSMGQGFREQYF.

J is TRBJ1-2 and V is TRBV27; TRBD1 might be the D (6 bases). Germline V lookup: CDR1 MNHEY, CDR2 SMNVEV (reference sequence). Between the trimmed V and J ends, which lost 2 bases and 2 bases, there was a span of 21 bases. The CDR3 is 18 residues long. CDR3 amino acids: CASSLNPAGAHENYGYTF. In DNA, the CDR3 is TGTGCCAGCAGTTTAAACCCGGCAGGGGCGCACGAAAACTATGGCTACACCTTC.

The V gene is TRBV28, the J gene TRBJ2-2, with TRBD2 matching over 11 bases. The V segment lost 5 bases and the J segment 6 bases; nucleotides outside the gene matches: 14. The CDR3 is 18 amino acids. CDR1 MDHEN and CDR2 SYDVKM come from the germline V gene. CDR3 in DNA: TGTGCCAGCAGTGATGGACTAGCGGGCCCCGGAAGGGCCGGGGAGCTGTTTTTT. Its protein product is CASSDGLAGPGRAGELFF.

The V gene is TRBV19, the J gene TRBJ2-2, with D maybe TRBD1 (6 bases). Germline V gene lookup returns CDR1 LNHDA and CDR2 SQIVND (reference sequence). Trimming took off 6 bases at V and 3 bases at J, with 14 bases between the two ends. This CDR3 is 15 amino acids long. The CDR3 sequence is CASRSPGAHTGELFF. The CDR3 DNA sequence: TGTGCCAGTAGATCTCCAGGGGCTCACACCGGGGAGCTGTTTTTT.

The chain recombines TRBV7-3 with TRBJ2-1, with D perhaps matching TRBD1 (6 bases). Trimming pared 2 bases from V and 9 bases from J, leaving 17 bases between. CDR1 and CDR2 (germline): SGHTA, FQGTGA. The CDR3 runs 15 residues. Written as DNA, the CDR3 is TGTGCCAGCAGCTTAGGCGGAGGCTTAGGGGGTGAGCAGTTCTTC. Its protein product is CASSLGGGLGGEQFF.

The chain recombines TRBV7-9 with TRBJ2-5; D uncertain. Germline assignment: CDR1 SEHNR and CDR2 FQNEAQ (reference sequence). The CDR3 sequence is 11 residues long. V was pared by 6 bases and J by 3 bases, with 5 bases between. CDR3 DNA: TGTGCCAGCAGACTTAAAGAGACCCAGTACTTC. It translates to CASRLKETQYF.

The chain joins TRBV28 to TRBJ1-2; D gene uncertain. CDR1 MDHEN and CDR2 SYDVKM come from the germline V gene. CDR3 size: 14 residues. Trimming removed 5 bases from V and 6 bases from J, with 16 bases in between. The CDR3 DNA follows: TGTGCCAGCAGTCCGCCGACTGGATTTCATGGCTACACCTTC. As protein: CASSPPTGFHGYTF.

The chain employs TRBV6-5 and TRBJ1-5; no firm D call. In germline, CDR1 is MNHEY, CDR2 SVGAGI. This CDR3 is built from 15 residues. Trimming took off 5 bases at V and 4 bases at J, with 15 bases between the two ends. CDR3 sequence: CASSPDPSGNQPQHF. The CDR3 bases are TGTGCCAGCAGTCCGGACCCGTCGGGAAATCAGCCCCAGCATTTT.

CDR3 sequence (DNA): TGTGCCAGCAGCTTAAGGGCGGGTGCGAACACCGGGGAGCTGTTTTTT. Translated, it gives CASSLRAGANTGELFF. J is TRBJ2-2 and V is TRBV7-3; the D gene is possibly TRBD2 (5 bases). The CDR3 spans 16 residues. Looked up from germline, CDR1 is SGHTA and CDR2 is FQGTGA. Deletions cut 1 base from V and 0 bases from J, with 9 bases between.

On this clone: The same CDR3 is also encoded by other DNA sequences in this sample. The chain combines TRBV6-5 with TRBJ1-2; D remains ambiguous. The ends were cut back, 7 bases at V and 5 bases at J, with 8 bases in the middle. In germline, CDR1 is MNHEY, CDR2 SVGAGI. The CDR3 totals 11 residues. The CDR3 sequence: CASTGVYGYTF. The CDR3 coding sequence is TGTGCCAGCACCGGGGTTTATGGCTACACCTTC.

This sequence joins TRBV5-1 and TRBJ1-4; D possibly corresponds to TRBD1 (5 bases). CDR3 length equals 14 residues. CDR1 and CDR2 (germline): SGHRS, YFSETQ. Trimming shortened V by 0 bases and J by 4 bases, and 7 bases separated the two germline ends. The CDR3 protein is CASSLGQINEKLFF. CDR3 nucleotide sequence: TGCGCCAGCAGCTTGGGACAGATTAATGAAAAACTGTTTTTT.

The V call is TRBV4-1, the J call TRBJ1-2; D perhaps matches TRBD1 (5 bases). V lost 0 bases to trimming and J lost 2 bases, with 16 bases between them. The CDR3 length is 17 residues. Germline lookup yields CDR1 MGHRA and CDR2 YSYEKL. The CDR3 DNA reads TGCGCCAGCAGCCAAGAGCTTTGGACGACAGCGAACTATGGCTACACCTTC. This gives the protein CASSQELWTTANYGYTF.

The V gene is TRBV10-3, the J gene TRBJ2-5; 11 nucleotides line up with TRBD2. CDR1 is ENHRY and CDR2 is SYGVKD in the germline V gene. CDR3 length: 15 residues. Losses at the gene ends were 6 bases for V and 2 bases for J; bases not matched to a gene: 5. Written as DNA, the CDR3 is TGTGCCATCAGCCCTAGCGGGGGGTTTCAAGAGACCCAGTACTTC. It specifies CAISPSGGFQETQYF.

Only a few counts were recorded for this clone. This chain's CDR3 is CASSEVLYSSYEQYF. The CDR3 nucleotides read TGTGCCAGCAGTGAAGTCCTCTATAGCTCCTACGAGCAGTACTTC. The chain uses TRBV2 and TRBJ2-7, with D unresolved. V was clipped by 1 base and J by 0 bases, with 10 bases between them. This CDR3 is 15 amino acids long. Germline V gives CDR1 SNHLY, CDR2 FYNNEI.

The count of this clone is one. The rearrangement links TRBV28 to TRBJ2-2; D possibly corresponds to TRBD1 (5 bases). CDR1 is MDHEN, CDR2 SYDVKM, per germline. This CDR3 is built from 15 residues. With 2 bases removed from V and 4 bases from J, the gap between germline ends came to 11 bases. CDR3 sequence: CASSLGAESTGELFF. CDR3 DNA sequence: TGTGCCAGCAGTTTAGGGGCAGAAAGCACCGGGGAGCTGTTTTTT.

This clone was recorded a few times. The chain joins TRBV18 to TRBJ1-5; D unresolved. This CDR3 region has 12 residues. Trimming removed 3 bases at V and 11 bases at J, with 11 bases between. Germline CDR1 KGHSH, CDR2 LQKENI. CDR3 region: CASSPGMGTQHF. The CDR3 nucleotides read TGTGCCAGCTCACCCGGGATGGGTACCCAGCATTTT.

CDR3 bases: TGTGCCAGCGGCTATGGGGGGAGCTCCTACAATGAGCAGTTCTTC. Protein product: CASGYGGSSYNEQFF. The V gene is TRBV7-8, the J gene TRBJ2-1, with D tentatively TRBD2 (6 bases). Trimming removed 8 bases from V and 0 bases from J, with 14 bases in between. Germline values: CDR1 SGHVS, CDR2 FQNEAQ. The CDR3 is 15 amino acids.

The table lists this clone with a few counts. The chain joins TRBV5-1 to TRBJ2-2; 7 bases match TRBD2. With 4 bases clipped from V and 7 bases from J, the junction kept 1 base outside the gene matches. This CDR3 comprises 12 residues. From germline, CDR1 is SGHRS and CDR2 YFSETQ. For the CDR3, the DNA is TGCGCCAGCAGCCCGGGAGGCGGGGAGCTGTTTTTT. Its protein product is CASSPGGGELFF. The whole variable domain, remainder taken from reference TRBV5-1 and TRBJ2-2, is KAGVTQTPRYLIKTRGQQVTLSCSPISGHRSVSWYQQTPGQGLQFLFEYFSETQRNKGNFPGRFSGRQFSNSRSEMNVSTLELGDSALYLCASSPGGGELFFGEGSRLTVL.

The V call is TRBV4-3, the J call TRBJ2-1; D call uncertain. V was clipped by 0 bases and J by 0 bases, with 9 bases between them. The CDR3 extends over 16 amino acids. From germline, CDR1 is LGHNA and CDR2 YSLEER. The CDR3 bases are TGCGCCAGCAGCCAAGAATGGGCGAGCTCCTACAATGAGCAGTTCTTC. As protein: CASSQEWASSYNEQFF.

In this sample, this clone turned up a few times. The CDR3 loop is CASIQGYNEQFF. The CDR3 DNA follows: TGTGCCAGCATTCAGGGCTACAATGAGCAGTTCTTC. This chain joins TRBV28 and TRBJ2-1; D is perhaps TRBD1 (5 bases). This CDR3 spans 12 amino acids. Germline V lookup: CDR1 MDHEN, CDR2 SYDVKM. Trimming pared 7 bases from V and 3 bases from J, leaving 7 bases between.

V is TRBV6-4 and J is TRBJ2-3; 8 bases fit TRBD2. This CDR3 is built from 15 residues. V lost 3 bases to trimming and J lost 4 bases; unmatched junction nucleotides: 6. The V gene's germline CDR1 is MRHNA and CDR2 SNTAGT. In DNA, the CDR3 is TGTGCCAGCAGTGAAGCGGGGGACGCCGCAGATACGCAGTATTTT. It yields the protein CASSEAGDAADTQYF.

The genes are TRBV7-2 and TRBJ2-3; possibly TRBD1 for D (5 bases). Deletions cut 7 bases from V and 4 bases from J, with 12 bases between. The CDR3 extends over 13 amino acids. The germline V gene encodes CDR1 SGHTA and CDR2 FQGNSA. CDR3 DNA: TGTGCCAGCATAAGGGGTTTCGCAGATACGCAGTATTTT. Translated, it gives CASIRGFADTQYF.

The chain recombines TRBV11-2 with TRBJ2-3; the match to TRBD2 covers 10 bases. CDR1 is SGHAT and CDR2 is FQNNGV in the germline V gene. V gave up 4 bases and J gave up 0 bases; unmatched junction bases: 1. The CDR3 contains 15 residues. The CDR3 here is CASSWTSGSTDTQYF. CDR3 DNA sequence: TGTGCCAGCAGCTGGACTAGCGGTAGCACAGATACGCAGTATTTT.